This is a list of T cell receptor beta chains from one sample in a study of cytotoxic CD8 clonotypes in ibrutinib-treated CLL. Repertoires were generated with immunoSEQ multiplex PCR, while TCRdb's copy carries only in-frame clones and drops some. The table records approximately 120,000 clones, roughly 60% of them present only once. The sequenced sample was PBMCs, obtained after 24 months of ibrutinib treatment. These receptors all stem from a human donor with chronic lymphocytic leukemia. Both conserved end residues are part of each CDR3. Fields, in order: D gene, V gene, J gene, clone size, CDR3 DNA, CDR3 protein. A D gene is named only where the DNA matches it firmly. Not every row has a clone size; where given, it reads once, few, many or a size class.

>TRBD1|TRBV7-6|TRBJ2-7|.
TGTGCCAGCAGCTTAGGGGGGACAGGGTCCTACGAGCAGTACTTC
CASSLGGTGSYEQYF
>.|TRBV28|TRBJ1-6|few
TGTGCCAGCAGTCCCCATCAGGGAAAGGGTTCACCCCTCCACTTT
CASSPHQGKGSPLHF
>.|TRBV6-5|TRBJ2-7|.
TGTGCCAGCAGTTATCAGGCCCCGAGCTCCTACGAGCAGTACTTC
CASSYQAPSSYEQYF
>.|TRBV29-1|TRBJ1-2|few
TGCAGCGTAATTGCTGATGGGCGCTCTAACTATGGCTACACCTTC
CSVIADGRSNYGYTF
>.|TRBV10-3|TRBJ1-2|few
TGTGCCATCAGTGAGTCCGAGCAGGGCTATGGCTACACCTTC
CAISESEQGYGYTF
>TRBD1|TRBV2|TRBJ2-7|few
TGTGCCACCCAACAGGGGGCGGGTAACGAGCAGTACTTC
CATQQGAGNEQYF
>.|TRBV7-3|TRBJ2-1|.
TGTGCCAGCAGCTTAGGGGCAGGGACGGTCAATGAGCAGTTCTTC
CASSLGAGTVNEQFF
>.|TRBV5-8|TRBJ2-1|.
TGTGCCAGCAGCTTCTCCTACAATGAGCAGTTCTTC
CASSFSYNEQFF
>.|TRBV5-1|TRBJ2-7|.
TGCGCCAGCAGCCCCGGGACGCTCGCCTACGAGCAGTACTTC
CASSPGTLAYEQYF
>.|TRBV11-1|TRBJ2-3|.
TGTGCCAGCAGCTTTAATACGCCCCCAGATACGCAGTATTTT
CASSFNTPPDTQYF
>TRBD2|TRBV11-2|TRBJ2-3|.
TGTGCCAGCAGCTTAGCGGGCGGGGGGGCAGGAGATACGCAGTATTTT
CASSLAGGGAGDTQYF
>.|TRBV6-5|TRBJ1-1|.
TGTGCCACCTCATGGATGAACACTGAAGCTTTCTTT
CATSWMNTEAFF
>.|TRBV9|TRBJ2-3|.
TGTGCCAGCAGCTTCGGTCAAGGGGGGAGCACAGATACGCAGTATTTT
CASSFGQGGSTDTQYF
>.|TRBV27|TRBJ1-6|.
TGTGCCAGCAGTTCTATCAGGTCACCCCTCCACTTT
CASSSIRSPLHF
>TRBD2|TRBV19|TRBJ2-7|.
TGTGCCAGTAGCACTCTTCGGGGGGGGACGCTTAGGGAGCAGTACTTC
CASSTLRGGTLREQYF
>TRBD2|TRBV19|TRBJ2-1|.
TGTGCCAGTAGTATAGATGCTAGCGGGGGAACCTACAATGAGCAGTTCTTC
CASSIDASGGTYNEQFF
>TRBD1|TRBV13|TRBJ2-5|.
TGTGCCAGCAGCTTCCTAACAGGGGCCGGAGAGACCCAGTACTTC
CASSFLTGAGETQYF
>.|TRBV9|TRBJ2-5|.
TGTGCCAGCAGCGTAGATTGGGTTAAGGAGACCCAGTACTTC
CASSVDWVKETQYF
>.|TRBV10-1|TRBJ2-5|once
TGCGCCAGCAGTGAGTTGGGACCGTCCCAAGAGACCCAGTACTTC
CASSELGPSQETQYF
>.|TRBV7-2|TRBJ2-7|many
TGTGCCAGCAGCCCAGGGGGTGCGGGGGGACCACGGCATGCCTTC
CASSPGGAGGPRHAF
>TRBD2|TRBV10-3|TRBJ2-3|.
TGTGCCATCAGGTCCGGGGGGGCTGGCACAGATACGCAGTATTTT
CAIRSGGAGTDTQYF
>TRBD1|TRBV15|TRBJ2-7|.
TGTGCCACCAGCAGAGGGGGACAGGGGGAAGAGCAGTACTTC
CATSRGGQGEEQYF
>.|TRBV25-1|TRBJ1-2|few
TGTGCCAGCAGTGTAAAGAGGGGCCCGAACGAAGGCTACACCTTC
CASSVKRGPNEGYTF
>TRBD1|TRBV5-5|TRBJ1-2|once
TGTGCCAGCAGCCTGCTGGGCGACAGGGCTGACTATGGCTACACCTTC
CASSLLGDRADYGYTF
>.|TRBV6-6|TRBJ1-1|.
TGTGCCAGCAGACAGGGGAACACTGAAGCTTTCTTT
CASRQGNTEAFF
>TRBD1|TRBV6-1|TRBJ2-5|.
TGTGCCAGCACCCGGACAGGCCGAGAGACCCAGTACTTC
CASTRTGRETQYF
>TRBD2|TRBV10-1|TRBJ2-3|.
TGCGCCAGCAGTGATTGGGGAGGGCAGACAGATACGCAGTATTTT
CASSDWGGQTDTQYF
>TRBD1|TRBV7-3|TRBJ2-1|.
TGTGCCAGCAGCTCCAGAACCGGGACAGGGACTGAGCAGTTCTTC
CASSSRTGTGTEQFF
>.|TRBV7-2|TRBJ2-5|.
TGTGCCAGCAGCTTAGTATCGGGTGGTCAGGAGACCCAGTACTTC
CASSLVSGGQETQYF
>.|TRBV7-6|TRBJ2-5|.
TGTGCCAGCAGTAGGCAGGTGGGAGAGGCCCAGTACTTC
CASSRQVGEAQYF
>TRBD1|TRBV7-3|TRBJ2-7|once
TGTGCCAGCAGCCCCGGGACAGGTACCTACGAGCAGTACTTC
CASSPGTGTYEQYF
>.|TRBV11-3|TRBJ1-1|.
TGTGCCAGCAGCTTAAGGGTCGATCCGTCGGGTGAAGCTTTCTTT
CASSLRVDPSGEAFF
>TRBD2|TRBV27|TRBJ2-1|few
TGTGCCAGCAACCTAGCGGGGAGCTCCTACAATGAGCAGTTCTTC
CASNLAGSSYNEQFF
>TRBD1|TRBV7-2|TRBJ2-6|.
TGTGCCAGCAGCAGAAGGGGGCTATCTGGGGCCAACGTCCTGACTTTC
CASSRRGLSGANVLTF
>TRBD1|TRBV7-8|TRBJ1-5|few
TGTGCCAGCAGCTTAGGGGACAGAAGCAATCAGCCCCAGCATTTT
CASSLGDRSNQPQHF
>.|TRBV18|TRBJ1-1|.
TGTGCCAGCTCACCACCGAGCGGGGGGCCCTCTAACATGAACACTGAAGCTTTCTTT
CASSPPSGGPSNMNTEAFF
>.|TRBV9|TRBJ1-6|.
TGTGCCAGCAGCACCGGGACCGGTAATTCACCCCTCCACTTT
CASSTGTGNSPLHF
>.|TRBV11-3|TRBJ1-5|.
TGTGCCAGCAGCTTAACGAGCAATCAGCCCCAGCATTTT
CASSLTSNQPQHF
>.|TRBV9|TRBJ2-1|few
TGTGCCAGCAGCGTGACGACGGGTCGGGGGCACAATGAGCAGTTCTTC
CASSVTTGRGHNEQFF
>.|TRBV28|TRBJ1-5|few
TGTGCCAGCAGTTCCTACTCGGGGGGTCAGCCCCAGCATTTT
CASSSYSGGQPQHF
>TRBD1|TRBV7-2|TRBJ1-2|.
TGTGCCAGCAGCCCGGGACAGGTTTGCACCTTC
CASSPGQVCTF
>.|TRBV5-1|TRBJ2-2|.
TGCGCCAGCAGCTTGGGATCGGGGAACACCGGGGAGCTGTTTTTT
CASSLGSGNTGELFF
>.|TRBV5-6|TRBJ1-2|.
TGTGCCAGCAGCTTGGGGACGGAGAGCGGCTACACCTTC
CASSLGTESGYTF
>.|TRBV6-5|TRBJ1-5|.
TGTGCCAGCAGCCCCGGGGCCAATCAGCCCCAGCATTTT
CASSPGANQPQHF
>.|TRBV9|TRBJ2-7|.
TGTGCCAGCAGCGTAGCTTCGGCCTCCCCCTACGAGCAGTACTTC
CASSVASASPYEQYF
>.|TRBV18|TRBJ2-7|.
TGTGCCAGCTCACCAGACAGGACAGCTAACTACGAGCAGTACTTC
CASSPDRTANYEQYF